These 19 T cell receptor beta chains were sequenced from one sample in a study of shared clonotypes between healthy human individuals. Here immunoSEQ multiplex PCR was the method, and the copy in TCRdb shows in-frame clones only, minus some. The table includes roughly 500,000 clones, 90% to 97% detected once. What was sequenced was naive CD4+ T cells sorted from blood. Regarding subset: CD45RA+ positively selected. All receptors derive from a woman aged 25 to 39 in good health.

The CDR3 region is CASTPSVRGHRFQETQYF. The CDR3 DNA reads as TGTGCCAGCACCCCCTCGGTCAGGGGCCACCGTTTTCAAGAGACCCAGTACTTC. The chain employs TRBV7-9 and TRBJ2-5, with D tentatively TRBD1 (6 bases). The germline V gene has CDR1 SEHNR and CDR2 FQNEAQ (reference sequence). The V end lost 7 bases, the J end lost 2 bases, and 26 bases lay between the germline ends. The CDR3 runs to 18 residues. The whole variable domain, remainder taken from reference TRBV7-9 and TRBJ2-5, is DTGVSQNPRHKITKRGQNVTFRCDPISEHNRLYWYRQTLGQGPEFLTYFQNEAQLEKSRLLSDRFSAERPKGSFSTLEIQRTEQGDSAMYLCASTPSVRGHRFQETQYFGPGTRLLVL.

This clone was picked up a small number of times. The gene calls are TRBV2 and TRBJ1-5; D is unresolved. CDR3 length: 12 amino acids. Germline V gene lookup returns CDR1 SNHLY and CDR2 FYNNEI. Deletions cut 6 bases from V and 2 bases from J, with 5 bases between. The DNA of the CDR3 is TGTGCCAGCAGGGACGGCAATCAGCCCCAGCATTTT. Its protein is CASRDGNQPQHF.

The rearrangement links TRBV29-1 to TRBJ1-4; tentatively, D is TRBD1 (5 bases). This CDR3 spans 12 amino acids. V was cut by 6 bases and J by 8 bases, with 13 bases left in between. In germline, CDR1 is SQVTM, CDR2 ANQGSEA. The chain's CDR3 is CSVRGGLEKLFF. CDR3 sequence (DNA): TGCAGCGTGAGGGGAGGGCTCGAAAAACTGTTTTTT.

CDR3 protein: CASSQTPGPYEQYF. In DNA form, the CDR3 reads TGTGCCAGCTCACAAACCCCCGGACCCTACGAGCAGTACTTC. V usage is TRBV18 and J usage is TRBJ2-7; D unclear. The germline CDR1 and CDR2 sequences are KGHSH and LQKENI. CDR3 length: 14 amino acids. Trimming removed 4 bases at V and 2 bases at J, with 12 bases between.

The rearrangement links TRBV19 to TRBJ2-2, with 7 bases identical to TRBD2. This CDR3 comprises 16 residues. V lost 4 bases, J lost 3 bases, and 8 bases stayed unmatched. Per germline, CDR1 LNHDA and CDR2 SQIVND (reference sequence). CDR3 amino acids: CASSTIAGLDTGELFF. The CDR3 bases are TGTGCCAGTAGTACTATAGCGGGTCTCGACACCGGGGAGCTGTTTTTT. Complete variable domain (other parts from reference TRBV19 and TRBJ2-2): DGGITQSPKYLFRKEGQNVTLSCEQNLNHDAMYWYRQDPGQGLRLIYYSQIVNDFQKGDIAEGYSVSREKKESFPLTVTSAQKNPTAFYLCASSTIAGLDTGELFFGEGSRLTVL.

The chain has TRBV6-5 and TRBJ2-7, with D perhaps assigned TRBD1 or TRBD2 (5 bases each). Trimming shortened V by 6 bases and J by 2 bases, and 14 bases separated the two germline ends. Germline CDR1 and CDR2: MNHEY and SVGAGI. The CDR3 consists of 14 residues. CDR3 region: CASRQPGRTYEQYF. The CDR3 nucleotides are TGTGCCAGCAGACAACCGGGACGGACCTACGAGCAGTACTTC.

This rearrangement joins TRBV6-5 to TRBJ2-7, with a weak D call TRBD1 (5 bases). V lost 2 bases and J lost 0, with 8 bases in between. Germline values: CDR1 MNHEY, CDR2 SVGAGI. The length of the CDR3 is 14 residues. CDR3 DNA: TGTGCCAGCAGTTACAGACAGAACTCCTACGAGCAGTACTTC. This gives the protein CASSYRQNSYEQYF.

This clone was counted a few times. The junction and the germline gene differ at one end; a read error may be behind it. V and J are TRBV11-2 and TRBJ2-2; either TRBD1 or TRBD2 may fit D (5 bases each). This CDR3 region has 13 residues. Germline-derived CDR1 and CDR2 are SGHAT and FQNNGV. This chain's CDR3 is CASSLVRVGGLFF. The CDR3 DNA follows: TGTGCCAGCAGCTTAGTCAGGGTTGGGGGGCTGTTTTTT.

The V and J genes are TRBV10-1 and TRBJ2-7; TRBD2 matches 11 bases. This CDR3 region has 15 residues. Germline-derived CDR1 and CDR2 are WNHNN and SYGVQD (reference sequence). With 2 bases clipped from V and 3 bases from J, the junction kept 3 bases outside the gene matches. The CDR3 spells CASSEASGGHYEQYF. CDR3 nucleotides: TGCGCCAGCAGTGAGGCTAGCGGGGGGCACTACGAGCAGTACTTC.

The genes are TRBV25-1 and TRBJ1-4, with D maybe TRBD1 (5 bases). Germline V gene data show CDR1 as MGHDK and CDR2 as SYGVNS. With 5 bases removed from V and 6 bases from J, the gap between germline ends came to 13 bases. This CDR3 is built from 14 residues. CDR3 in amino acids: CASSNRQLDEKLFF. The CDR3 bases are TGTGCCAGCAGTAACCGACAGTTGGATGAAAAACTGTTTTTT. Using reference TRBV25-1 and TRBJ1-4 for the parts outside the CDR3, the full variable domain is EADIYQTPRYLVIGTGKKITLECSQTMGHDKMYWYQQDPGMELHLIHYSYGVNSTEKGDLSSESTVSRIRTEHFPLTLESARPSHTSQYLCASSNRQLDEKLFFGSGTQLSVL.

This chain joins TRBV18 and TRBJ1-5; D is unresolved. Trimming pared 4 bases from V and 5 bases from J, leaving 15 bases between. The CDR3 spans 15 residues. CDR1 is KGHSH and CDR2 is LQKENI in the germline V gene. The chain's CDR3 is CASSLVSLVDQPQHF. CDR3 DNA: TGTGCCAGCTCACTAGTGTCCCTTGTAGATCAGCCCCAGCATTTT. Filled out from reference TRBV18 and TRBJ1-5, the complete variable domain reads NAGVMQNPRHLVRRRGQEARLRCSPMKGHSHVYWYRQLPEEGLKFMVYLQKENIIDESGMPKERFSAEFPKEGPSILRIQQVVRGDSAAYFCASSLVSLVDQPQHFGDGTRLSIL.

The gene calls are TRBV28 and TRBJ1-5; possible D gene TRBD1, 5 bases. Germline CDR1 MDHEN, CDR2 SYDVKM. CDR3 length: 16 residues. Trimming took 1 base from V and 2 from J, leaving 12 bases between them. CDR3 region: CASSLLVQGGNQPQHF. CDR3 DNA: TGTGCCAGCAGTTTATTGGTGCAGGGTGGCAATCAGCCCCAGCATTTT.

This clone was observed a single time. V and J are TRBV10-3 and TRBJ1-2, with TRBD1 identical over 8 bases. Looked up from germline, CDR1 is ENHRY and CDR2 is SYGVKD. V shed 2 bases, J shed 7 bases, and the junction held 9 bases outside the gene matches. CDR3 length: 15 residues. The CDR3 loop reads CAISEGQGNWAGYTF. The CDR3 region has the DNA TGTGCCATCAGTGAGGGACAGGGCAATTGGGCTGGCTACACCTTC.

The chain recombines TRBV21-1 with TRBJ2-1; the D call TRBD2 from the table was never checked on the DNA. TRBV21-1 is marked as a pseudogene. There are 13 residues in the CDR3. The CDR3 nucleotides are TGTGCCAATCCTGGCGGGACCTACAATGAGCAGTTCTTC. Amino acid sequence: CANPGGTYNEQFF.

CDR3 coding DNA: TGTGCCAGCAGCGCCCGGGACAGGGCTAACTATGGCTACACCTTC. Translation gives CASSARDRANYGYTF. The V call is TRBV7-9, the J call TRBJ1-2; 9 bases match TRBD1. The CDR3 length is 15 residues. V dropped 5 bases and J dropped 0; count of bases not matched to a gene: 4. The V gene's germline CDR1 is SEHNR and CDR2 FQNEAQ (reference sequence).

On this clone itself: Within the sample, other DNA sequences also encode this same CDR3. The chain carries TRBV30 and TRBJ1-2; D not resolved. This CDR3 comprises 12 residues. Per germline, CDR1 GTSNPN and CDR2 SVGIG (reference sequence). Deletions cut 0 bases from V and 4 bases from J, with 6 bases between. The CDR3 DNA is TGTGCCTGGAGTGTAGGTGGCTATGGCTACACCTTC. It specifies CAWSVGGYGYTF.

The chain is built from TRBV7-9 and TRBJ2-1; 8 nucleotides match TRBD2. There are 17 residues in the CDR3. Germline V gene data show CDR1 as SEHNR and CDR2 as FQNEAQ (reference sequence). Trimming cost V 0 bases and J 4 bases; bases outside gene matches: 8. In DNA form, the CDR3 reads TGTGCCAGCAGCTTAGCGTATTTGGCTAGCGGGTACAATGAGCAGTTCTTC. This encodes CASSLAYLASGYNEQFF.

The CDR3 nucleotides read TGTGCCAGCTCACCCACCGATAGACTAACCTACAATGAGCAGTTCTTC. It translates to CASSPTDRLTYNEQFF. The rearrangement joins TRBV18 to TRBJ2-1, with D possibly TRBD2 on 5 matching bases. CDR1 KGHSH and CDR2 LQKENI come from the germline V gene. Trimming pared 3 bases from V and 2 bases from J, leaving 14 bases between. The CDR3 extends over 16 amino acids.

In this sample, this clone turned up once. V usage is TRBV15 and J usage is TRBJ1-2, with TRBD1 as a possible D gene (6 bases). Looked up from germline, CDR1 is LNHNV and CDR2 is YYDKDF (reference sequence). The CDR3 has 14 residues. The germline V and J ends were trimmed by 4 bases and 6 bases, with 15 bases remaining between them. CDR3 DNA: TGTGCCACCAGCACAGCCGCAGGGGTTGATGGCTACACCTTC. It yields the protein CATSTAAGVDGYTF. The full variable domain, completed using reference TRBV15 and TRBJ1-2, is DAMVIQNPRYQVTQFGKPVTLSCSQTLNHNVMYWYQQKSSQAPKLLFHYYDKDFNNEADTPDNFQSRRPNTSFCFLDIRSPGLGDTAMYLCATSTAAGVDGYTFGSGTRLTVV.